This TCR beta chain was identified during a study of graft-versus-host responses after intestinal transplantation. About the study: Recipients were given multivisceral, liver-intestinal, or isolated intestinal transplants. Every recipient underwent anti-thymocyte globulin induction, then tacrolimus and steroids for three to four years.

Responder CD3+CD4+ and CD3+CD8+ cells that were proliferating and CFSE-low were sorted after the reaction. Germline V gives CDR1 ENHRY, CDR2 SYGVKD. The length of the CDR3 is 14 residues. Germline trimming cut 2 bases from V and 7 bases from J; bases unmatched to any gene: 2. Assay: immunoSEQ multiplex PCR; the TCRdb copy retains only in-frame clones and omits some. The profile shows around 6,700 clones, about 20% of them singletons. This clonotype originated in a human patient who was an organ donor for intestinal transplantation. V and J are TRBV10-3 and TRBJ1-4; 9 nucleotides agree with TRBD1. Sequencing used alloreactive CD4+ T cells from a mixed lymphocyte reaction culture, obtained before transplantation. Subset of the sample: CFSE-low proliferating T cells sorted from roughly 6-day pre-transplant mixed lymphocyte reaction (GvH or HvG direction). CDR3 region: CAISEPGQGEKLFF. The CDR3 DNA sequence: TGTGCCATCAGTGAGCCGGGACAGGGTGAAAAACTGTTTTTT.